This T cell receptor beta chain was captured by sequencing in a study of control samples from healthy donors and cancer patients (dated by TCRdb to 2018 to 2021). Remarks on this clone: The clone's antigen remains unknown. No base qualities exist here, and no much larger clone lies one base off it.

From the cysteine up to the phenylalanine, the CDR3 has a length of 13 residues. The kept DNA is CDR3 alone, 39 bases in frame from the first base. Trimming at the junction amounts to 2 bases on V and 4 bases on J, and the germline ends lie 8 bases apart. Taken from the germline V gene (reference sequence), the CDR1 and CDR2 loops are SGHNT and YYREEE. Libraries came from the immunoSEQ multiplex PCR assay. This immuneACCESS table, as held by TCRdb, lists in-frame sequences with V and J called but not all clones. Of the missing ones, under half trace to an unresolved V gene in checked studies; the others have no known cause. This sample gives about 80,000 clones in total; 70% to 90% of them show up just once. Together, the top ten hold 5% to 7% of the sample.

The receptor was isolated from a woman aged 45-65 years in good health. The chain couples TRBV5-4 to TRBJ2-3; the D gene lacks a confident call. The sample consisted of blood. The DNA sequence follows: TGTGCCAGCAGCTTTGCGTCTGCAGATACGCAGTATTTT. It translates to CASSFASADTQYF.